These 21 T cell receptor beta chains were sequenced from one sample in a study of T cell responses to AZD1222 COVID-19 vaccine. Repertoires were generated with immunoSEQ multiplex PCR, while TCRdb's copy carries only in-frame clones and drops some. The data contain under 150,000 clones, roughly nine tenths of them singletons. The sample in question was peripheral blood, obtained 28 days after the second AZD1222 dose. All receptors derive from an adult who received the AZD1222 COVID-19 vaccine.

This rearrangement joins TRBV27 to TRBJ2-1, with D possibly being TRBD1 (5 bases). V was cut by 4 bases and J by 3 bases, with 16 bases left in between. Germline loops: CDR1 MNHEY, CDR2 SMNVEV (reference sequence). This CDR3 spans 16 amino acids. The CDR3 reads CASSSLGKGNYNEQFF. CDR3 in DNA: TGTGCCAGCAGTTCCCTAGGGAAGGGGAACTACAATGAGCAGTTCTTC.

The gene calls are TRBV20-1 and TRBJ1-2, with D unresolved. The germline gives CDR1 DFQATT, CDR2 SNEGSKA (reference sequence). V shed 3 bases and J shed 6 bases, with 8 bases lying between them. CDR3 length equals 11 residues. The CDR3 bases are TGCAGTGCTAGCACGATGAATGGCTACACCTTC. Protein product: CSASTMNGYTF.

V usage is TRBV7-6 and J usage is TRBJ1-1; D is undetermined. CDR1 SGHVS and CDR2 FNYEAQ come from the germline V gene. This CDR3 has 15 residues. Trimming cost V 0 bases and J 4 bases, with 12 bases left between them. The CDR3: CASSLASDLATEAFF. In DNA, the CDR3 is TGTGCCAGCAGCTTAGCCTCGGACCTCGCCACTGAAGCTTTCTTT. The full variable domain, completed using reference TRBV7-6 and TRBJ1-1, is GAGVSQSPRYKVTKRGQDVALRCDPISGHVSLYWYRQALGQGPEFLTYFNYEAQQDKSGLPNDRFSAERPEGSISTLTIQRTEQRDSAMYRCASSLASDLATEAFFGQGTRLTVV.

The chain has TRBV6-2 or TRBV6-3 and TRBJ2-7; TRBD2 is a possible D gene (6 bases). The CDR3 has 15 amino acids. Looked up from germline, CDR1 is MNHEY and CDR2 is SVGEGT. V lost 4 bases to trimming and J lost 9 bases, with 22 bases between them. Here the CDR3 reads CASSWVGTDPLMQYF. DNA for the CDR3: TGTGCCAGCAGTTGGGTCGGGACTGACCCCTTAATGCAGTACTTC.

The chain has TRBV4-3 and TRBJ2-3; 10 bases match TRBD2. Germline V CDR1 and CDR2: LGHNA, YSLEER. Germline trimming cut 0 bases from V and 10 bases from J; bases unmatched to any gene: 25. CDR3 size: 21 residues. This CDR3 reads CASSQEGSSGGLTPPRGAQYF. The CDR3 DNA sequence: TGCGCCAGCAGCCAAGAAGGCTCTAGCGGGGGTCTAACACCCCCCCGGGGGGCGCAGTATTTT.

The V gene is TRBV19, the J gene TRBJ1-1, with D perhaps TRBD1 (6 bases). Trimming shortened V by 4 bases and J by 2 bases, and 14 bases separated the two germline ends. Germline V gene data show CDR1 as LNHDA and CDR2 as SQIVND (reference sequence). The CDR3 covers 15 residues. The CDR3 sequence is CASSTAGTRNTEAFF. The CDR3 nucleotides are TGTGCCAGTAGTACCGCCGGGACACGCAACACTGAAGCTTTCTTT. Full variable domain (remainder filled in from reference TRBV19 and TRBJ1-1): DGGITQSPKYLFRKEGQNVTLSCEQNLNHDAMYWYRQDPGQGLRLIYYSQIVNDFQKGDIAEGYSVSREKKESFPLTVTSAQKNPTAFYLCASSTAGTRNTEAFFGQGTRLTVV.

The genes are TRBV30 and TRBJ2-7; either TRBD1 or TRBD2 may fit D (5 bases each). There are 15 residues in the CDR3. Germline lookup yields CDR1 GTSNPN and CDR2 SVGIG (reference sequence). Trimming removed 0 bases at V and 8 bases at J, with 20 bases between. The CDR3 loop is CAWSVRGAGGLQQYF. CDR3 in DNA: TGTGCCTGGAGTGTACGAGGGGCTGGGGGATTACAGCAGTACTTC.

The chain employs TRBV6-4 and TRBJ1-4, with D hard to call. The CDR3 loop spans 13 amino acids. Trimming took off 5 bases at V and 3 bases at J, with 7 bases between the two ends. Germline V gives CDR1 MRHNA, CDR2 SNTAGT. The CDR3 spells CASSPVANEKLFF. In DNA, the CDR3 is TGTGCCAGCAGTCCCGTCGCTAATGAAAAACTGTTTTTT.

This clone was detected once. Here the CDR3 DNA reads TGTGCCAGTAGTTCTAGCGGTACGAACACCGGGGAGCTGTTTTTT. This encodes CASSSSGTNTGELFF. J is TRBJ2-2 and V is TRBV19; 7 nucleotides agree with TRBD2. CDR1 is LNHDA, CDR2 SQIVND, per germline (reference sequence). The CDR3 sequence is 15 residues long. The V gene end was trimmed by 5 bases and the J gene end by 0 bases; junction bases not matched to a gene: 3.

The chain links TRBV6-2 or TRBV6-3 to TRBJ1-1; tentatively, D is TRBD1 (5 bases). This CDR3 comprises 14 residues. V lost 4 bases and J lost 4, with 13 bases in between. Germline V lookup: CDR1 MNHEY, CDR2 SVGEGT. CDR3 sequence reads: CASSFGGIGTEAFF. CDR3 coding DNA: TGTGCCAGCAGTTTTGGGGGAATAGGCACTGAAGCTTTCTTT.

The rearrangement joins TRBV24-1 to TRBJ2-1; 13 bases match TRBD2. This CDR3 spans 16 amino acids. The germline gives CDR1 KGHDR, CDR2 SFDVKD. J gave up 6 bases and V 0 bases, and 1 base lay outside the gene matches. CDR3 bases: TGTGCCACCAGTGATTTGACTAGCGGGGGGGCCAATGAGCAGTTCTTC. This sequence encodes CATSDLTSGGANEQFF.

The genes are TRBV7-9 and TRBJ2-5; 8 bases align to TRBD1. CDR3 length: 13 amino acids. Unmatched junction bases numbered 3, after V lost 7 bases and J lost 2 bases. Germline assignment: CDR1 SEHNR and CDR2 FQNEAQ (reference sequence). CDR3 sequence reads: CASIDRGQETQYF. CDR3 DNA: TGTGCCAGCATTGACAGGGGACAAGAGACCCAGTACTTC.

The V gene is TRBV2, the J gene TRBJ1-2; 8 nucleotides align to TRBD1. This CDR3 is built from 15 residues. Germline V lookup: CDR1 SNHLY, CDR2 FYNNEI. J gave up 2 bases and V 8 bases, and 10 bases lay outside the gene matches. The CDR3 DNA is TGTGCCAGCCACCGAATTACAGGGGGAAACTATGGCTACACCTTC. This translates into CASHRITGGNYGYTF.

This chain connects TRBV24-1 to TRBJ1-3; 8 bases map to TRBD1. The CDR3 is 15 residues long. The trim removed 4 bases at V and 3 bases at J, leaving 4 bases unmatched. The germline gives CDR1 KGHDR, CDR2 SFDVKD. In DNA, the CDR3 is TGTGCCACCAGTGACCCGGACAGGGATGGAAACACCATATATTTT. This codes for CATSDPDRDGNTIYF.

V is TRBV28 and J is TRBJ2-7, with a weak D call TRBD1 (6 bases). The CDR3 has 13 residues. Germline loops: CDR1 MDHEN, CDR2 SYDVKM. Trimming removed 2 bases from V and 3 bases from J, with 8 bases in between. In DNA form, the CDR3 reads TGTGCCAGCAGTTTAGGACAGATCTACGAGCAGTACTTC. This gives the protein CASSLGQIYEQYF.

The rearrangement uses TRBV25-1 and TRBJ2-2; D is uncertain. The CDR3 sequence is 13 residues long. The germline CDR1 and CDR2 sequences are MGHDK and SYGVNS. Trimming removed 5 bases from V and 5 bases from J, with 9 bases in between. CDR3 residues: CASSPRWTGELFF. CDR3 in DNA: TGTGCCAGCAGTCCCCGTTGGACCGGGGAGCTGTTTTTT.

The chain has TRBV9 and TRBJ1-6; no definite D call. Per the germline V gene, CDR1 is SGDLS and CDR2 is YYNGEE. This CDR3 comprises 13 residues. The ends were cut back, 1 base at V and 6 bases at J, with 5 bases in the middle. The CDR3 coding sequence is TGTGCCAGCAGCGTAATCGGTAATTCACCCCTCCACTTT. Translated, it gives CASSVIGNSPLHF.

The chain uses TRBV10-3 and TRBJ2-7; 8 bases map to TRBD2. The trim removed 6 bases at V and 0 bases at J, leaving 10 bases unmatched. Per germline, CDR1 ENHRY and CDR2 SYGVKD. This CDR3 has 16 residues. The CDR3 region has the DNA TGTGCCATCAGCCGGGGGGGGACTAGTTCCTCCTACGAGCAGTACGTC. It codes for CAISRGGTSSSYEQYV.

CDR3 bases: TGTGCCAGCAGCCCTCAAGTGGGGTCGACAGTCTATGGCTACACCTTC. As protein: CASSPQVGSTVYGYTF. The V gene is TRBV9, the J gene TRBJ1-2; a weak D match, TRBD1 (5 bases). The CDR3 is made up of 16 amino acids. Germline V lookup: CDR1 SGDLS, CDR2 YYNGEE. The V gene lost 4 bases and the J gene lost 4 bases, with 20 bases spanning the gap.

In nucleotides, the CDR3 is TGTGCCAGCAGCCGAGGGGGGTCTGCGGGGAACACTGAAGCTTTCTTT. Its protein is CASSRGGSAGNTEAFF. The genes are TRBV3-1 (or the pseudogene TRBV3-2) and TRBJ1-1; possible D gene TRBD1, 6 bases. V gave up 4 bases and J gave up 1 base, with 16 bases separating them. CDR1 and CDR2 from the germline V gene are LGHDT and YNNKEL (reference sequence). The CDR3 runs 16 residues.

This chain uses TRBV15 with TRBJ2-3, with 8 bases lining up with TRBD1. Trimming cost V 0 bases and J 5 bases; bases outside gene matches: 4. This CDR3 comprises 15 residues. Germline V lookup: CDR1 LNHNV, CDR2 YYDKDF (reference sequence). The CDR3 nucleotides read TGTGCCACCAGCAGAGACAGGGGGCTGGGAGATACGCAGTATTTT. Translation gives CATSRDRGLGDTQYF.